The 12 T cell receptor beta chains below were found in one sample sequenced in a study of monozygotic twins with inflammatory bowel disease. No DNA is given; TCRdb re-called the 5' RACE reads and lists each CDR3 protein once. The sample totals 440,000 or so distinct CDR3 sequences. Sample: blood. These TCRs come from a human donor with ulcerative colitis or Crohn's disease, or a healthy co-twin of an affected twin (not recorded which).

J is TRBJ1-6 and V is TRBV30. CDR1 and CDR2 (germline): GTSNPN, SVGIG (reference sequence). The CDR3 runs to 14 residues. CDR3 amino acids: CAWSGLAYNSPLHF. The full variable domain, completed using reference TRBV30 and TRBJ1-6, is SQTIHQWPATLVQPVGSPLSLECTVEGTSNPNLYWYRQAAGRGLQLLFYSVGIGQISSEVPQNLSASRPQDRQFILSSKKLLLSDSGFYLCAWSGLAYNSPLHFGNGTRLTVT.

The chain employs TRBV10-3 and TRBJ2-7; TCRdb returns TRBD1, unconfirmable since there is no DNA. This CDR3 contains 11 residues. Germline CDR1 is ENHRY and CDR2 is SYGVKD. CDR3 amino acids: CAISRGDEQYF.

The chain couples TRBV5-1 to TRBJ2-1; with no DNA, the TCRdb D assignment of TRBD2 cannot be verified. Germline-derived CDR1 and CDR2 are SGHRS and YFSETQ. This CDR3 spans 16 amino acids. CDR3 amino acids: CASSLGGLAGENEQFF.

The chain links TRBV7-2 to TRBJ2-1; the TRBD2 assignment by TCRdb is unverifiable without DNA. Germline V CDR1 and CDR2: SGHTA, FQGNSA. The CDR3 is 15 residues long. The CDR3 sequence: CASSLSSGVSNEQFF.

V gene TRBV12-3 or TRBV12-4 combines with J gene TRBJ2-3. CDR3 length: 13 amino acids. CDR3: CASSLALIGTQYF.

This chain connects TRBV7-9 to TRBJ2-3; the D call from TCRdb, TRBD1, cannot be confirmed without DNA. The CDR3 is made up of 13 amino acids. Looked up from germline, CDR1 is SEHNR and CDR2 is FQNEAQ (reference sequence). The CDR3 region is CASSLLGADTQYF. The whole variable domain, remainder taken from reference TRBV7-9 and TRBJ2-3, is DTGVSQNPRHKITKRGQNVTFRCDPISEHNRLYWYRQTLGQGPEFLTYFQNEAQLEKSRLLSDRFSAERPKGSFSTLEIQRTEQGDSAMYLCASSLLGADTQYFGPGTRLTVL.

The CDR3 sequence: CASSSTPRETQYF. V usage is TRBV7-7 and J usage is TRBJ2-5. From germline, CDR1 is SSHAT and CDR2 FNYEAQ (reference sequence). The CDR3 has 13 residues.

The chain uses TRBV5-1 and TRBJ2-2; TCRdb's D call, TRBD2, is unchecked because there is no DNA. Germline assignment: CDR1 SGHRS and CDR2 YFSETQ. The CDR3 loop spans 19 amino acids. The CDR3 here is CASSLVGHGLAGVAGELFF.

The chain recombines TRBV5-1 with TRBJ1-1. The CDR3 has 15 amino acids. Per germline, CDR1 SGHRS and CDR2 YFSETQ. CDR3 in amino acids: CASSLVGLQSTEAFF. Full variable domain (outside the CDR3, taken from reference TRBV5-1 and TRBJ1-1): KAGVTQTPRYLIKTRGQQVTLSCSPISGHRSVSWYQQTPGQGLQFLFEYFSETQRNKGNFPGRFSGRQFSNSRSEMNVSTLELGDSALYLCASSLVGLQSTEAFFGQGTRLTVV.

CDR3 residues: CASSPPGIQQNEQYF. The chain combines TRBV28 with TRBJ2-7; TCRdb gives TRBD1 as the D gene, but with no DNA this cannot be confirmed. The CDR3 is 15 amino acids. Germline V CDR1 and CDR2: MDHEN, SYDVKM. The full variable domain, its missing parts supplied by reference TRBV28 and TRBJ2-7, is DVKVTQSSRYLVKRTGEKVFLECVQDMDHENMFWYRQDPGLGLRLIYFSYDVKMKEKGDIPEGYSVSREKKERFSLILESASTNQTSMYLCASSPPGIQQNEQYFGPGTRLTVT.

The chain couples TRBV5-1 to TRBJ2-2. CDR3 length: 13 amino acids. The germline V gene has CDR1 SGHRS and CDR2 YFSETQ. The CDR3: CASSWSDTGELFF. The full variable domain, completed using reference TRBV5-1 and TRBJ2-2, is KAGVTQTPRYLIKTRGQQVTLSCSPISGHRSVSWYQQTPGQGLQFLFEYFSETQRNKGNFPGRFSGRQFSNSRSEMNVSTLELGDSALYLCASSWSDTGELFFGEGSRLTVL.

V usage is TRBV7-2 and J usage is TRBJ2-5; the TRBD2 assignment by TCRdb is unverifiable without DNA. Germline V gene data show CDR1 as SGHTA and CDR2 as FQGNSA. CDR3 length: 15 residues. The chain's CDR3 is CASSSYPGLAGTQYF.